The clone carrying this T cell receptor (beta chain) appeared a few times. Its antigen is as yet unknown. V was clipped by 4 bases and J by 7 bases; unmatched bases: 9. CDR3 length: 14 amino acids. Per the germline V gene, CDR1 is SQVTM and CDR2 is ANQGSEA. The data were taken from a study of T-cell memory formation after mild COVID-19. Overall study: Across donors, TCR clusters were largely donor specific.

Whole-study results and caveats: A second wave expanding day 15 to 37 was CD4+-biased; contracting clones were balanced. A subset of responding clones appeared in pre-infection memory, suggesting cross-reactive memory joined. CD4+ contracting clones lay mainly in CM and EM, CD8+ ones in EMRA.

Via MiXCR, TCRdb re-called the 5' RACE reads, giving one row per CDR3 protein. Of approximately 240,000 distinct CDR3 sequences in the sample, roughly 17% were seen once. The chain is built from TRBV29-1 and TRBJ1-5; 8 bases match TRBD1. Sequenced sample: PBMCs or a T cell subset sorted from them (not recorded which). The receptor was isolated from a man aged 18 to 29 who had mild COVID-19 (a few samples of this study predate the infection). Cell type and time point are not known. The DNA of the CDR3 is TGCAGCGTTGTGTGGCAGGGGGCTGAGCAGCCCCAGCATTTT. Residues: CSVVWQGAEQPQHF.